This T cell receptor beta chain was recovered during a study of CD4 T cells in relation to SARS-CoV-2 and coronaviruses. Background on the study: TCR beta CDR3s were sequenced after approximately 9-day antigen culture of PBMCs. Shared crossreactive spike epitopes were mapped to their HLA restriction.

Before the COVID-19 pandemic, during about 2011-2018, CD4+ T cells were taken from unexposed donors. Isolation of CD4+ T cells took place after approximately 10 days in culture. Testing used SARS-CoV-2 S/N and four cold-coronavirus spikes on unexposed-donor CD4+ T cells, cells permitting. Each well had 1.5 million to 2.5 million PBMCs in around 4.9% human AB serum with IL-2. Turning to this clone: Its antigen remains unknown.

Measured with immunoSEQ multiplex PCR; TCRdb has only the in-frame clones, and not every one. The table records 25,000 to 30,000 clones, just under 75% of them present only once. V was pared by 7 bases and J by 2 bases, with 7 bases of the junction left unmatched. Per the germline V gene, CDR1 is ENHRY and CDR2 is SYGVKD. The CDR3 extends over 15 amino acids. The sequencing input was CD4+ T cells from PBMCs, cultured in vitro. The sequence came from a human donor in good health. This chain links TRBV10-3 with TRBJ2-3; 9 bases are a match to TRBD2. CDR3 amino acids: CAITSGGSFTDTQYF. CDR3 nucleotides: TGTGCCATCACCAGCGGGGGGTCCTTCACAGATACGCAGTATTTT.